The clone carrying this T cell receptor (beta chain) was seen only once. The CDR3 is 20 amino acids. Germline V gene sequence: CDR1 LNHNV, CDR2 YYDKDF (reference sequence). V lost 3 bases, J lost 0 bases, and 15 bases stayed unmatched. Libraries were prepared by immunoSEQ multiplex PCR; TCRdb keeps only in-frame clonotypes and omits some of them. The sample carries fewer than 500,000 clones, roughly 88% recorded once. These data originate in a study of blood T cell repertoires in COVID-19. The wider study: COVID-19 samples from acute and convalescent phases originated in the United States, Italy and Spain. From T cells, B-cell-depleted T cells, or PBMCs came the material, which was cDNA or gDNA.

This sequence joins TRBV15 and TRBJ2-1; 9 positions agree with TRBD1. The sequenced sample was peripheral blood. This sequence originates from a woman under 40 with active or convalescent COVID-19. As DNA, the CDR3 is TGTGCCACCAGCAGTCTCCGGGACAGGGAACGAGATGGCTCCTACAATGAGCAGTTCTTC. Translated, it gives CATSSLRDRERDGSYNEQFF. Combining the CDR3 with reference TRBV15 and TRBJ2-1 gives the whole variable domain DAMVIQNPRYQVTQFGKPVTLSCSQTLNHNVMYWYQQKSSQAPKLLFHYYDKDFNNEADTPDNFQSRRPNTSFCFLDIRSPGLGDTAMYLCATSSLRDRERDGSYNEQFFGPGTRLTVL.